This T cell receptor beta chain was retrieved from a study of cytotoxic CD8 clonotypes in ibrutinib-treated CLL (dated by TCRdb to the early 2020s). Regarding the study in general: The cohort included about 15 treatment-naive and ten to twelve relapsed/refractory patients; around 17 were IGHV unmutated. Partial responses were observed in roughly 24 patients and complete responses in 2; after a median follow-up of around 68 months, remission was maintained in roughly 15 patients and progression was observed in approximately 12. Longitudinal samples were obtainable from about 30% of the 86 participants in the trial. Cryopreserved peripheral blood mononuclear cells were obtained prior to treatment, at the time of response, and at either disease progression or sustained remission. The response samples were drawn at a median of roughly eleven months into treatment, with a range of roughly 6 to 36 months. On average, each sample had approximately 250,000 productive templates and 100,000 or so productive rearrangements.

For TCR beta library preparation, 1.5 to 2.5 micrograms of genomic DNA was extracted from cryopreserved PBMCs. Longitudinal blood samples from CLL patients receiving ibrutinib monotherapy were subjected to high-throughput TCR beta sequencing. The patients took part in an open-label, single-center phase 2 trial of ibrutinib monotherapy. What the work shows at the level of the full study, not this receptor alone: Baseline clonality was found to be higher than that of age-matched healthy donors and was strongly correlated with circulating CD8+ T-cell counts. An increase in clonality was observed at ibrutinib response, with clonality remaining stable during sustained remission and falling back toward baseline at progression. Sustained-remission and progressing patients did not have matched sampling times, and lymph node repertoires were not examined. Public clonotypes were rare and either shrank or stayed stable during treatment, and the rise in clonality at ibrutinib response reflected expansion of private clonotypes.

This clone has only a few counts. This receptor's antigen is unknown. Per-nucleotide qualities are absent, and no much larger clonotype sits a single base away. The goal of deep resolution MiSeq sequencing was a depth between 1 in 1 million and 1 in 200,000 T cells, and coverage averaged 10x per clonotype. TCR beta libraries were generated with the immunoSEQ hsTCRB Kit. The original methods were these. Data were analyzed with ImmunoSEQ Data Assistant and ImmunoSEQ Analyzer, with V, D and J genes assigned per IMGT definitions. Clonality was computed as one minus normalized Shannon entropy of productive rearrangement frequencies, ranging from 0 to 1. Only overrepresented clonotypes making up at least 0.05% of each patient's repertoire were included in the public clonotype analysis. Approximately 14 age-matched healthy donor repertoires from immuneACCESS served as clonality controls. As stored in TCRdb, this immuneACCESS dataset retains in-frame rearrangements with V and J assigned. A fraction of the clones does not appear; measured against another copy, unresolved V genes explain less than half of the discrepancy, and the remainder lacks a known reason. That table is the source of V, J and clone size, and D and trimming were worked out from the DNA. The sample table contains 20,000 or so clones; only one count was recorded for around 85% of them. The ten top clones hold approximately 5% of the sample.

The receptor comes from a human donor with chronic lymphocytic leukemia. This specimen consisted of PBMCs, obtained before ibrutinib treatment.

The CDR3 sequence is CASSFSNTEAFF. Here is the DNA: TGTGCCAGCAGCTTTTCAAACACTGAAGCTTTCTTT. The chain uses TRBV7-2 and TRBJ1-1, with no D gene named confidently. The CDR3 runs 12 amino acids, cysteine and phenylalanine included. Only CDR3 DNA is held: 36 bases, read in frame from base 1. V is shortened by 3 bases, J by 2 bases, and the region joining them spans 4 bases. The germline V gene encodes CDR1 SGHTA and CDR2 FQGNSA.